This T cell receptor beta chain was profiled in a study of T cell responses to AZD1222 COVID-19 vaccine. Germline CDR1 is GTSNPN and CDR2 is SVGIG (reference sequence). V gave up 3 bases and J gave up 7 bases; unmatched junction bases: 2. The CDR3 extends over 12 amino acids. Broader study findings: Repertoire collection took place solely once the T cell response had peaked.

For this clone: Its antigen is still unknown.

Sequencing was performed with immunoSEQ multiplex PCR; in TCRdb, only in-frame clones are kept and a portion is missing. Seen here are about 260,000 clones, more than 80% observed once, and the top ten hold less than 0.65%. The TCR originated in an adult in good health. The source was peripheral blood, collected on day 0 of AZD1222 vaccination. The chain recombines TRBV30 with TRBJ1-5; 8 nucleotides line up with TRBD1. In DNA, the CDR3 is TGTGCCTGGAGCCAGGGGGCCCAGCCCCAGCATTTT. Translation gives CAWSQGAQPQHF.